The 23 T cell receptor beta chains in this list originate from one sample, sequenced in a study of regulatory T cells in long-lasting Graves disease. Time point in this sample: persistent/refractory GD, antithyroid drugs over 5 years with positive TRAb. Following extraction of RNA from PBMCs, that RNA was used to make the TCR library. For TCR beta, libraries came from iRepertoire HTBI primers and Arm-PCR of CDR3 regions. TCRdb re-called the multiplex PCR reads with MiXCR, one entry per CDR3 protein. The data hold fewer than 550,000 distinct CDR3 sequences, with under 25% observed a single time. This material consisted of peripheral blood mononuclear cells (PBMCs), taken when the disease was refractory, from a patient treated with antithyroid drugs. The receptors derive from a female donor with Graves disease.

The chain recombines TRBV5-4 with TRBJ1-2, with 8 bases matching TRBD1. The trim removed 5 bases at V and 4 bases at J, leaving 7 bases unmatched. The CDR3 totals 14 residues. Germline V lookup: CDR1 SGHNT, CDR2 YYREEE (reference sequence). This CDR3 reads CASRGTGPLYGYTF. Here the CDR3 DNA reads TGTGCCAGCAGGGGGACAGGCCCCCTCTATGGCTACACCTTC. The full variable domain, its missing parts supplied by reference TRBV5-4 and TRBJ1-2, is ETGVTQSPTHLIKTRGQQVTLRCSSQSGHNTVSWYQQALGQGPQFIFQYYREEENGRGNFPPRFSGLQFPNYSSELNVNALELDDSALYLCASRGTGPLYGYTFGSGTRLTVV.

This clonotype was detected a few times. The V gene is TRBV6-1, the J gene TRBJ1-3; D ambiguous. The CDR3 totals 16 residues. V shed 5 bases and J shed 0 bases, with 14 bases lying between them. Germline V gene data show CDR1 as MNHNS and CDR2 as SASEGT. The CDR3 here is CASSQDRADSGNTIYF. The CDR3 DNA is TGTGCCAGCAGTCAAGACCGGGCCGACTCTGGAAACACCATATATTTT.

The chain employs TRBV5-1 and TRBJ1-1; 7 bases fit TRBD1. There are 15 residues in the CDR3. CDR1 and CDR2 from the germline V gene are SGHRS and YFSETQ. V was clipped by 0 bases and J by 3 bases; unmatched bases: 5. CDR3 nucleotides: TGCGCCAGCAGCTTGGCAAACAGGGGTGACACTGAAGCTTTCTTT. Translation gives CASSLANRGDTEAFF.

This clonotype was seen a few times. The CDR3, as DNA: TGTGCCAGCAGCTTGGCAGGACAGAGGAATTCACCCCTCCACTTT. It encodes CASSLAGQRNSPLHF. V is TRBV7-9 and J is TRBJ1-6, with D perhaps TRBD1 (6 bases). Trimming stripped 3 bases from V and 7 bases from J, with 13 bases between. The CDR3 loop spans 15 amino acids. The germline gives CDR1 SEHNR, CDR2 FQNEAQ (reference sequence).

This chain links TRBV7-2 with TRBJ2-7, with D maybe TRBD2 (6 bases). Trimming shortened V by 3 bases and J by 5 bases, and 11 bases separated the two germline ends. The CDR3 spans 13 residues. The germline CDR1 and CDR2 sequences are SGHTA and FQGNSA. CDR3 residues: CASSFTSRDEQYF. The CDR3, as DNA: TGTGCCAGCAGCTTTACTAGCCGAGACGAGCAGTACTTC.

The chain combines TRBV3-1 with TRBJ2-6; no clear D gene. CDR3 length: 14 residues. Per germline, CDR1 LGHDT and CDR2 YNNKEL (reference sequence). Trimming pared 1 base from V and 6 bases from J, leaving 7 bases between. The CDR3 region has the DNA TGTGCCAGCAGCCAAGGTGCGGCGGCCAACGTCCTGACTTTC. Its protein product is CASSQGAAANVLTF.

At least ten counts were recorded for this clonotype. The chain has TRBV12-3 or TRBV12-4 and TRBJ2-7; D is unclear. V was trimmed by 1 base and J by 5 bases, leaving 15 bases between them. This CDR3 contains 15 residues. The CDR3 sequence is CASSLDRHWRNEQYF. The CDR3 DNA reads TGTGCCAGCAGTTTAGATAGACATTGGCGAAACGAGCAGTACTTC.

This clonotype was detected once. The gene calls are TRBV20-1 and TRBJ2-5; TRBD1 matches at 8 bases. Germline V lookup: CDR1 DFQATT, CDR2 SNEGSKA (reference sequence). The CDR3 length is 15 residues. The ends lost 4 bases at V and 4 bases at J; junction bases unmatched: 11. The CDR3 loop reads CSAIAGRGHRETQYF. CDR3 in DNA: TGCAGTGCTATCGCCGGCAGGGGGCATAGAGAGACCCAGTACTTC.

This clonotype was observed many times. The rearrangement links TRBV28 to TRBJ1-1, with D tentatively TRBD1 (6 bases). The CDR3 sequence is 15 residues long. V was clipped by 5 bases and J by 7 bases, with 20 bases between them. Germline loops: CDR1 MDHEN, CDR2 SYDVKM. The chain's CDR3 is CASSPPGTSGIEAFF. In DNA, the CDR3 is TGTGCCAGCAGTCCCCCCGGGACATCCGGGATTGAAGCTTTCTTT.

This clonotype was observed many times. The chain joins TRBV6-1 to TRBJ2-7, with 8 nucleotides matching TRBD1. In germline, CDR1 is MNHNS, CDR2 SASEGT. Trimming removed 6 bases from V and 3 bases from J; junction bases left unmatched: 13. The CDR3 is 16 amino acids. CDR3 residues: CASRRSGTGSVYEQYF. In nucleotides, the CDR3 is TGTGCCAGCAGGAGATCCGGGACAGGATCCGTCTACGAGCAGTACTTC.

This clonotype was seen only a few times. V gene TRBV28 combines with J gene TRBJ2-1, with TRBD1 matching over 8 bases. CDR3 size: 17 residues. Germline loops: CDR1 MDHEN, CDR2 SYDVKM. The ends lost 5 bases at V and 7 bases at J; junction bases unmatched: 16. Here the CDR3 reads CASSPLKGSGGFNEQFF. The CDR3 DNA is TGTGCCAGCAGTCCTCTTAAGGGTTCAGGGGGCTTTAATGAGCAGTTCTTC.

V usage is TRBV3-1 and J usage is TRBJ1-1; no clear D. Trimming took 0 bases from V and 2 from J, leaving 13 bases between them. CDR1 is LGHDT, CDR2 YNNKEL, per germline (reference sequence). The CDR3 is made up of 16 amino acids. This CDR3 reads CASSQDHGVSNTEAFF. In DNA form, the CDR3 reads TGTGCCAGCAGCCAAGATCACGGGGTCTCAAACACTGAAGCTTTCTTT. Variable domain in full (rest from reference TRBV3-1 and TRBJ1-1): DTAVSQTPKYLVTQMGNDKSIKCEQNLGHDTMYWYKQDSKKFLKIMFSYNNKELIINETVPNRFSPKSPDKAHLNLHINSLELGDSAVYFCASSQDHGVSNTEAFFGQGTRLTVV.

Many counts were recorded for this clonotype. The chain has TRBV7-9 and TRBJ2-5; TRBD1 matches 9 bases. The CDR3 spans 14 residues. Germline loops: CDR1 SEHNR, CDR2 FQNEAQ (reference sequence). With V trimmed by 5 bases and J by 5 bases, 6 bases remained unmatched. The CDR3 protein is CASSDGTGLETQYF. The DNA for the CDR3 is TGTGCCAGCAGCGATGGGACAGGGTTGGAGACCCAGTACTTC.

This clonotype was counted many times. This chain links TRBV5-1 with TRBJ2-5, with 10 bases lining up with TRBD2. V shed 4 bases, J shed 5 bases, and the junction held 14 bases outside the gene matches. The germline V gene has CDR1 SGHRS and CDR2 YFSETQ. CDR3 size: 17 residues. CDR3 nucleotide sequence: TGCGCCAGCAGCCCCCTCCTAGCGGGGGCCTTCCGGGAGACCCAGTACTTC. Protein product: CASSPLLAGAFRETQYF.

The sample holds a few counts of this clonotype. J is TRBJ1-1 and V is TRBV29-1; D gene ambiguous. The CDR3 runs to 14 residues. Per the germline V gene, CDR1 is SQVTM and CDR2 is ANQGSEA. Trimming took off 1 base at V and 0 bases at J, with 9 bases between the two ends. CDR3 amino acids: CSVEVSGMNTEAFF. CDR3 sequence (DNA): TGCAGCGTTGAAGTATCGGGGATGAACACTGAAGCTTTCTTT.

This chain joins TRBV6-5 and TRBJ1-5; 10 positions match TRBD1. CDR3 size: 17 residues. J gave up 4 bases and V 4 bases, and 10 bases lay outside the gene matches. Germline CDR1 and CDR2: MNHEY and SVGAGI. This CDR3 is CASSSHGDRGLNQPQHF. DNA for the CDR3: TGTGCCAGCAGTTCCCATGGGGACAGGGGTTTGAATCAGCCCCAGCATTTT.

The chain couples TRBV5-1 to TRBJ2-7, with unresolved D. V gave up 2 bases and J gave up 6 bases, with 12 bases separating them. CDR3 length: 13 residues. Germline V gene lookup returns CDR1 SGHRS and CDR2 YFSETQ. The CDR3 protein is CASSLSEACEQYF. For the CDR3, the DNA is TGCGCCAGCAGCTTATCAGAAGCCTGCGAGCAGTACTTC.

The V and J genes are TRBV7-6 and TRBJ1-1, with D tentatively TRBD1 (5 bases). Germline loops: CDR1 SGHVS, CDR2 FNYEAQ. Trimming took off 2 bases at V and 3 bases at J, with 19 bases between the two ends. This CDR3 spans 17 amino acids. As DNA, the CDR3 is TGTGCCAGCAGCTTACCATTAGGGGAGGGCGGATACACTGAAGCTTTCTTT. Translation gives CASSLPLGEGGYTEAFF. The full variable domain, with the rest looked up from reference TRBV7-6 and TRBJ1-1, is GAGVSQSPRYKVTKRGQDVALRCDPISGHVSLYWYRQALGQGPEFLTYFNYEAQQDKSGLPNDRFSAERPEGSISTLTIQRTEQRDSAMYRCASSLPLGEGGYTEAFFGQGTRLTVV.

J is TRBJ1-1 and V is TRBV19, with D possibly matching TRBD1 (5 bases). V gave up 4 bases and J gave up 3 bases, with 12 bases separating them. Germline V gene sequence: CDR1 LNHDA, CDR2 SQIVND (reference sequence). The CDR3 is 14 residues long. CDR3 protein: CASSTWTRYTEAFF. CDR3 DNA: TGTGCCAGTAGTACTTGGACACGGTACACTGAAGCTTTCTTT.

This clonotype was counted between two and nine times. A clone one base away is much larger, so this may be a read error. CDR3 coding DNA: TGTGCCAGCAGCTCCCGGGACTTACAAGAGACCCAGTACTTC. Translating gives CASSSRDLQETQYF. This sequence joins TRBV5-5 and TRBJ2-5; TRBD2 might be the D (6 bases). Germline assignment: CDR1 SGHKS and CDR2 YYEKEE (reference sequence). This CDR3 has 14 residues. The V and J ends lost 3 bases and 2 bases respectively, with 11 bases between them.

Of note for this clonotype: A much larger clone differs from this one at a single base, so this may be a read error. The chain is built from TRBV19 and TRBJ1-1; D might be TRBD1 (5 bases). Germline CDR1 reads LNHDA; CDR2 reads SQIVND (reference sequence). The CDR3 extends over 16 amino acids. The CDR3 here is CASSIDQGGTNTEALF. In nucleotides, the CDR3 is TGTGCCAGTAGTATAGATCAGGGTGGCACGAACACTGAAGCTCTCTTT.

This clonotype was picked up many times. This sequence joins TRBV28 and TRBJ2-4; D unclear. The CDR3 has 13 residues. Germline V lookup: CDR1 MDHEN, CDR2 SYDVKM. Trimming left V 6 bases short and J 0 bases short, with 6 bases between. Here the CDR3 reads CASSATAKNIQYF. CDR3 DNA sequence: TGTGCCAGCAGCGCTACAGCCAAAAACATTCAGTACTTC.

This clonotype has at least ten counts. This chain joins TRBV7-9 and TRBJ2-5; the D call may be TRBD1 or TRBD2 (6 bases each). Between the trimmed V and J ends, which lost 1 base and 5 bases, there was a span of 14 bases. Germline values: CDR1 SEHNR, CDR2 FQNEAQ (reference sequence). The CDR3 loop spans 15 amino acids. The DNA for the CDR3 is TGTGCCAGCAGCTTAGGGGGGGACATGCTCGAGACCCAGTACTTC. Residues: CASSLGGDMLETQYF.